The clone carrying this T cell receptor (beta chain) was detected only once. Its cognate antigen is unknown. The sample has other DNA sequences that encode this CDR3 too. The sample is drawn from a study of OX40 agonist ivuxolimab in advanced cancers. At the level of the study: Hepatocellular carcinoma, melanoma, renal cell or head and neck cancer was diagnosed in the dose-escalation patients.

Study results and limitations: CD4+ and CD8+ blood T cells expanded clonally by week 6 at 0.1 to 3.0 mg/kg. Partial responders at 0.1-3.0 mg/kg showed near-lowest clonal expansion. Undetermined was the antigen specificity of the expanded peripheral T cells.

The germline V gene has CDR1 LNHNV and CDR2 YYDKDF (reference sequence). J lost 7 bases, V lost 0 bases, and 2 bases had no gene match. This CDR3 has 14 residues. The assay was immunoSEQ multiplex PCR, and TCRdb's table has in-frame clones only and misses some. In the table there are around 84,000 clones, approximately 88% of which are singletons. The rearrangement links TRBV15 to TRBJ1-4; 7 positions agree with TRBD1. The TCR was taken from an adult with an advanced solid tumor such as melanoma, head and neck, liver or kidney cancer. The sequenced sample was CD4+ or CD8+ T cells sorted from blood, obtained in a trial of the OX40 agonist ivuxolimab. DNA of the CDR3: TGTGCCACCAGCAGAGACAGGGGGGCTGAAAAACTGTTTTTT. Translating gives CATSRDRGAEKLFF.